The clone carrying this T cell receptor beta chain was seen at least ten times. Its cognate antigen is unknown. A junction end diverges from the germline sequence, so it may reflect a read error. Carrying unique molecular identifiers, the cDNA also gained a universal primer site through template switching. A single record per CDR3 protein comes from TCRdb applying MiXCR to the 5' RACE reads. The data show 500,000 or so distinct CDR3 sequences, around an eighth seen once. This sample is part of a study of identical twins. The study's findings and limits: Abundant beta clonotypes from cord blood bore fewer insertions; memory repertoires lacked this pattern.

Germline V CDR1 and CDR2: SGHRS, YFSETQ. This CDR3 spans 14 amino acids. These same records also appear under a second study, on yellow fever vaccine responses in identical twins.

The source is a woman aged 18-29 years in good health. This sequence joins TRBV5-1 and TRBJ2-5; 7 nucleotides agree with TRBD2. Sequencing was carried out using CD4+ T cells sorted from blood. CDR3 in amino acids: CASSFWGGQETQYF. The CDR3 DNA reads TGTGCCAGCAGCTTTTGGGGGGGCCAAGAGACCCAGTACTTC.